This TCR beta chain was sequenced during a study of T cell responses to AZD1222 COVID-19 vaccine. Study context: Combined were second doses at about 4 or about 12 weeks.

A remark on this clone: The antigen is unknown.

The method was immunoSEQ multiplex PCR; TCRdb's version includes in-frame clones alone and lacks a portion of them. The table has 120,000 to 150,000 clones, under 95% seen once; the top ten hold 4% to 6%. The V gene lost 0 bases and the J gene lost 4 bases, with 10 bases spanning the gap. The CDR3 is made up of 16 amino acids. Looked up from germline, CDR1 is LGHNA and CDR2 is YSLEER. Findings and caveats of the study: Only a handful of individuals given AZD1222 were seropositive at baseline. Repertoire samples came only from after the peak T cell response. White British donors predominated, females outnumbered males, and clonal diversity was possibly underestimated.

This sequence originates from an adult in good health. Material: peripheral blood, obtained on day 0 of AZD1222 vaccination. J is TRBJ2-6 and V is TRBV4-3; D gene unclear. In nucleotides, the CDR3 is TGCGCCAGCAGCCAAGATAGGGCCCAAGGGGCCAACGTCCTGACTTTC. Amino acid sequence: CASSQDRAQGANVLTF.